The present T cell receptor beta chain was sequenced within a study of molecular identifiers for immune sequencing clone quantification. In preparing bulk TCR libraries, previously described methods and listed TCR primers were used. Each CDR3 protein is one row after TCRdb ran MiXCR on the PCR reads. Here the sample spans some 580,000 distinct CDR3 sequences, about 25% being singletons. Germline V gene data show CDR1 as ENHRY and CDR2 as SYGVKD. The CDR3 is 14 amino acids. V was pared by 6 bases and J by 0 bases, with 1 base of the junction left unmatched. In regard to this clonotype: A read error may be the cause here, since a much bigger clone is one base away.

In the sort, naive CD8 T cells were defined as CD8+CD4-CCR7+CD45RA+. What was sequenced was naive CD8+ T cells from blood, with Jurkat cell RNA spiked in. Subset indicated: FACS-sorted CD8+CD4-CCR7+CD45RA+ naive T cells. The chain uses TRBV10-3 and TRBJ1-1, with 10 bases aligning to TRBD1. The receptor comes from a human donor in good health. Some libraries in this study had Jurkat cell RNA spiked in. The DNA for the CDR3 is TGTGCCATCAGGGGGACAGGGGTGAACACTGAAGCTTTCTTT. It translates to CAIRGTGVNTEAFF.